The clone carrying this T cell receptor (beta chain) was seen a single time. The data were obtained in a study of blood T cell repertoires in COVID-19. For the study at large: Italy, Spain and the United States were the sources of the convalescent and acute COVID-19 samples. The analysed material was cDNA or gDNA that came from T cells, B-cell-depleted T cells, or PBMCs.

Looked up from germline, CDR1 is SGDLS and CDR2 is YYNGEE. V was pared by 0 bases and J by 5 bases, with 6 bases of the junction left unmatched. The CDR3 has 15 amino acids. Per the authors' pipeline: The authors estimated nucleated cell counts from reference gene primer amplification. The method was immunoSEQ multiplex PCR; TCRdb's version includes in-frame clones alone and lacks a portion of them. For V, J and clone size, that table is used; D and trimming come from the DNA. The data contain nearly 85,000 clones, around four fifths of them singletons. The clonotype originates from a woman aged 55-70 years with acute or convalescent COVID-19. The source material was peripheral blood. The chain combines TRBV9 with TRBJ2-5; TRBD2 aligns across 8 bases. The CDR3 DNA reads as TGTGCCAGCAGCGTAGCGGGGGGGCTAGTGGAGACCCAGTACTTC. As protein: CASSVAGGLVETQYF. Drawing the rest from reference TRBV9 and TRBJ2-5, the complete variable domain is DSGVTQTPKHLITATGQRVTLRCSPRSGDLSVYWYQQSLDQGLQFLIQYYNGEERAKGNILERFSAQQFPDLHSELNLSSLELGDSALYFCASSVAGGLVETQYFGPGTRLLVL.